The clone carrying this TCR beta chain was seen only a few times. Antigen unknown. The use of a sample-barcoded 5' primer and a J-beta primer mix characterized a second PCR of about 7 to 12 cycles. One entry per CDR3 protein results from TCRdb running MiXCR on the 5' RACE reads. The data contain 1.5 million to 2 million distinct CDR3 sequences, roughly 30% of them singletons. These data come from a study of blood T cells in healthy people across ages. Study as a whole: Roughly one uniquely barcoded beta molecule per two T cells was captured. The study's findings and limits: The percentage of naive T cells correlated strongly with TCR beta diversity. Getting older went along with TCR beta diversity per million T cells dropping roughly linearly. Higher diversity and more naive CD4+ cells were features of long-lived donors, compared to aged donors.

CDR1 is DFQATT and CDR2 is SNEGSKA in the germline V gene (reference sequence). Trimming shortened V by 3 bases and J by 13 bases, and 25 bases separated the two germline ends. The CDR3 covers 15 residues. The material sequenced was blood. J is TRBJ2-4 and V is TRBV20-1, with D perhaps matching TRBD2 (6 bases). This sequence originates from a woman aged 30 to 39 in good health. The CDR3 DNA follows: TGCAGTGCTAGGGCGGAGGGCCGGGCCTCCGATCTGCAGTACTTC. It codes for CSARAEGRASDLQYF.